Sequencing of this TCR beta chain was carried out in a study of naive and memory T cell subsets. V lost 1 base and J lost 5; bases outside the gene matches: 5. CDR1 and CDR2 (germline): MDHEN, SYDVKM. The CDR3 consists of 17 residues. Both TRBC1 and TRBC2 were covered by a beta constant-region primer of two equimolar oligonucleotides. Ligated cDNA was amplified by four rounds of PCR with nested alpha and beta constant-region primers and SP2. Ligation attached a single-stranded oligonucleotide with a 12-nucleotide UMI and the SP2 primer to the cDNA 3' end. Using its own MiXCR run on the UMI-ligation and nested PCR reads, TCRdb lists one record per CDR3 protein. The sample lists 95,000 to 150,000 distinct CDR3 sequences, 36% occurring once. The study's findings and limits: Activation and differentiation may alter RNA-based TCR counts.

This clonotype came up a few times. Its antigen is unknown. Separate alpha and beta amplification began at the second PCR step. Cells stained for CD3, CD4, CD8, CD45RA, CD27 and viability were sorted into four CD45RA/CD27 subsets. V usage is TRBV28 and J usage is TRBJ2-3, with 14 positions matching TRBD2. Sequencing was carried out using central memory CD4+ T cells from blood. This sequence was found in a human donor in good health. For the CDR3, the DNA is TGTGCCAGCAGTTTATTGACTAGCGGGAGGGGTGGAGATACGCAGTATTTT. This gives the protein CASSLLTSGRGGDTQYF.